These 9 T cell receptor beta chains originate from one sample sequenced in a study of T cell repertoires in cytomegalovirus infection. No antigen is known for these receptors. Using its own MiXCR run on the reads, TCRdb lists one record per CDR3 protein. The data show about 330,000 distinct CDR3 sequences, about a third seen once. The source material was cultured PBMCs, sampled from culture after CMV antigen stimulation. Receptors were obtained from a human donor in good health (CMV status not recorded). Some clones in this sample may be carry-over from other donors' samples.

Only a few counts were recorded for this clonotype. This chain uses TRBV11-2 with TRBJ2-1; 13 nucleotides match TRBD2. Germline-derived CDR1 and CDR2 are SGHAT and FQNNGV. The CDR3 loop spans 19 amino acids. V trimming: 2 bases; J trimming: 0 bases; junction bases outside the gene matches: 7. The CDR3 sequence is CASSLLGTSGTRSYNEQFF. For the CDR3, the DNA is TGTGCCAGCAGCTTACTCGGGACTAGCGGGACTCGCTCCTACAATGAGCAGTTCTTC. Together with reference TRBV11-2 and TRBJ2-1, the CDR3 gives the full variable domain: EAGVAQSPRYKIIEKRQSVAFWCNPISGHATLYWYQQILGQGPKLLIQFQNNGVVDDSQLPKDRFSAERLKGVDSTLKIQPAKLEDSAVYLCASSLLGTSGTRSYNEQFFGPGTRLTVL.

The genes are TRBV7-2 and TRBJ2-2, with D unresolved. Trimming pared 1 base from V and 6 bases from J, leaving 6 bases between. The length of the CDR3 is 13 residues. Germline V gene lookup returns CDR1 SGHTA and CDR2 FQGNSA. This CDR3 reads CASSLVSSGELFF. The CDR3 DNA follows: TGTGCCAGCAGCTTAGTCAGTTCCGGGGAGCTGTTTTTT.

This chain connects TRBV4-1 to TRBJ1-1; D is unresolved. CDR1 and CDR2 from the germline V gene are MGHRA and YSYEKL. The CDR3 is made up of 15 amino acids. Trimming cost V 3 bases and J 3 bases, with 14 bases left between them. The CDR3 coding sequence is TGCGCCAGCAGCCAGGTCGCTGCCCTATACACTGAAGCTTTCTTT. It encodes CASSQVAALYTEAFF.

Many counts were recorded for this clonotype. The chain links TRBV7-6 to TRBJ1-1, with D possibly TRBD1 on 5 matching bases. Trimming stripped 1 base from V and 3 bases from J, with 12 bases between. Looked up from germline, CDR1 is SGHVS and CDR2 is FNYEAQ. The CDR3 has 15 amino acids. CDR3 sequence (DNA): TGTGCCAGCAGCTTAGGAGGGACGGGTTACACTGAAGCTTTCTTT. It codes for CASSLGGTGYTEAFF.

This clonotype was detected a few times. The chain links TRBV7-8 to TRBJ2-7; D possibly matches TRBD1 or TRBD2 (5 bases each). The CDR3 extends over 14 amino acids. The germline V gene has CDR1 SGHVS and CDR2 FQNEAQ. V shed 1 base and J shed 2 bases, with 9 bases lying between them. CDR3 sequence: CASSLDKGPYEQYV. The CDR3 nucleotides are TGTGCCAGCAGCTTAGATAAGGGACCCTACGAGCAGTACGTC.

This clonotype was detected a few times. The chain employs TRBV3-1 and TRBJ1-6; D uncertain. Germline CDR1 reads LGHDT; CDR2 reads YNNKEL (reference sequence). The CDR3 runs to 14 residues. Trimming removed 1 base at V and 10 bases at J, with 11 bases between. The DNA for the CDR3 is TGTGCCAGCAGCCAAGTCAGGCAGGCGTCACCCCTCCACTTT. Its protein product is CASSQVRQASPLHF.

This clonotype was seen at least ten times. The J gene is TRBJ2-1, the V gene TRBV9; 8 positions match TRBD1. CDR3 length: 15 amino acids. Trimming took 4 bases from V and 7 from J; bases not matched to a gene: 10. Germline CDR1 is SGDLS and CDR2 is YYNGEE. The CDR3 region is CASSSQDRVVNEQFF. CDR3 in DNA: TGTGCCAGCAGCTCTCAGGACAGGGTCGTAAATGAGCAGTTCTTC.

The V call is TRBV12-3 or TRBV12-4, the J call TRBJ1-1; D uncertain. CDR3 size: 11 residues. Trimming removed 11 bases at V and 0 bases at J, with 7 bases between. CDR3 nucleotide sequence: TGTGCCGCCAGGTTGAACACTGAAGCTTTCTTT. This codes for CAARLNTEAFF.

The chain carries TRBV10-3 and TRBJ2-3, with D possibly matching TRBD2 (6 bases). Germline-derived CDR1 and CDR2 are ENHRY and SYGVKD. The CDR3 covers 12 residues. The V and J ends lost 8 bases and 0 bases respectively, with 6 bases between them. The CDR3 spells CAIGGSTDTQYF. DNA of the CDR3: TGTGCCATCGGGGGGAGCACAGATACGCAGTATTTT.